Listed below are T cell receptor beta chains from one sample, sequenced in a study of blood T cells in healthy people across ages. MiXCR, run by TCRdb on the 5' RACE reads, gives a single entry per CDR3 protein. The sample includes just under 900,000 distinct CDR3 sequences, around 28% of them seen just once. Input material: blood. These receptors all come from a woman at least 80 years old in good health. Both conserved end residues are part of each CDR3. A D gene is named only where the DNA matches it firmly. Clone sizes are given selectively: once, few, many, or a class where the clone is expanded.

clone_size d_call j_call v_call cdr3_aa cdr3_nt
many - TRBJ2-5 TRBV7-8 CASSPQGKTQYF TGTGCCAGCAGTCCCCAGGGAAAGACCCAGTACTTC
- TRBD1 TRBJ2-1 TRBV5-1 CASSLNPAGGLEQFF TGCGCCAGCAGCTTGAATCCAGCAGGGGGCCTTGAGCAGTTCTTC
few - TRBJ2-3 TRBV27 CASSIIRADTQYF TGTGCCAGCAGTATTATACGAGCAGATACGCAGTATTTT
many TRBD2 TRBJ2-5 TRBV7-2 CASSLALAGGRETQYF TGTGCCAGCAGCTTGGCATTAGCGGGGGGGCGAGAGACCCAGTACTTC
- - TRBJ2-7 TRBV6-5 CASRSLQGYNEQYF TGTGCCAGCAGGTCGCTACAGGGCTACAATGAGCAGTACTTC
- - TRBJ1-2 TRBV24-1 CATSDGTRNYGYTF TGTGCCACCAGTGATGGGACGCGGAACTATGGCTACACCTTC
- TRBD1 TRBJ2-5 TRBV10-2 CASKDRGYEQYF TGCGCCAGCAAAGACAGGGGCTACGAACAGTACTTC
few - TRBJ2-3 TRBV6-5 CASSYRDKPTDTQYF TGTGCCAGCAGTTACCGGGACAAACCCACAGATACGCAGTATTTT
few - TRBJ2-2 TRBV5-1 CASSLAVTGGTGELFF TGCGCCAGCAGCTTGGCCGTGACAGGAGGCACCGGGGAGCTGTTTTTT
many TRBD2 TRBJ2-5 TRBV20-1 CSARDFGGQETQYF TGCAGTGCTAGAGATTTCGGGGGGCAAGAGACCCAGTACTTC
- TRBD1 TRBJ1-2 TRBV6-6 CASSFTTGQVDGYTF TGTGCCAGCAGTTTTACTACGGGACAGGTTGATGGCTACACCTTC
many TRBD2 TRBJ2-3 TRBV20-1 CSAWEAGGQDTQYF TGCAGTGCTTGGGAAGCGGGGGGGCAAGATACGCAGTATTTT
few TRBD1 TRBJ1-5 TRBV27 CASSSDRGSQPQHF TGTGCCAGCAGTTCCGACAGGGGAAGTCAGCCCCAGCATTTT
many TRBD2 TRBJ2-1 TRBV3-1 CASSQGTSGAYNEQFF TGTGCCAGCAGCCAAGGGACTAGCGGGGCATACAATGAGCAGTTCTTC
few - TRBJ2-1 TRBV6-5 CASSNNISEQFF TGTGCCAGCAGTAATAACATCAGTGAGCAGTTCTTC
many - TRBJ2-6 TRBV3-1 CASRGLGANVLTF TGTGCCAGCAGGGGGCTTGGGGCCAACGTCCTGACTTTC
few - TRBJ1-3 TRBV6-1 CASSPGSFPPFNSGNTIYF TGTGCCAGCAGTCCCGGATCGTTTCCCCCTTTTAACTCTGGAAACACCATATATTTT
many - TRBJ1-6 TRBV11-2 CASSLEPTKHSPLHF TGTGCCAGCAGCTTAGAACCGACAAAGCATTCACCCCTCCACTTT
many - TRBJ1-1 TRBV6-2/TRBV6-3 CASSHQAQGSTEAFF TGTGCCAGCAGCCACCAGGCGCAGGGGAGCACTGAAGCTTTCTTT
- - TRBJ2-3 TRBV4-2 CASSQDRSGTLGTQYF TGTGCCAGCAGCCAAGATAGGAGCGGGACATTGGGTACGCAGTATTTT
few - TRBJ1-1 TRBV7-9 CASRRGGANTEAFF TGTGCCTCCCGGAGGGGGGGAGCTAACACTGAAGCTTTCTTT
- - TRBJ1-5 TRBV5-5 CASSLGSVGVRRPQHF TGTGCCAGCAGCTTGGGAAGTGTGGGGGTGCGTCGGCCCCAGCATTTT
few - TRBJ2-7 TRBV3-1 CAAGGVETRYF TGTGCCGCTGGAGGGGTAGAGACCCGGTACTTC
many - TRBJ2-7 TRBV20-1 CSARPLLELYEQYF TGCAGTGCTAGACCTCTACTAGAGCTCTACGAGCAGTACTTC
many TRBD1 TRBJ2-4 TRBV14 CASSQVGTGLNIQYF TGTGCCAGCAGCCAAGTTGGGACAGGGCTAAACATTCAGTACTTC
many TRBD1 TRBJ2-3 TRBV5-1 CASSSQGADTQYF TGCGCCAGCAGCTCTCAGGGGGCCGATACGCAGTATTTT
- - TRBJ2-1 TRBV28 CAGSLSYEQFF TGTGCCGGCAGTTTAAGCTACGAGCAGTTCTTC
- - TRBJ1-5 TRBV20-1 CSARDLDRQYQPQHF TGCAGTGCTAGAGATCTAGACAGACAATATCAGCCCCAGCATTTT
many TRBD1 TRBJ2-1 TRBV29-1 CSVEVGGTGLNEQFF TGCAGCGTTGAAGTAGGCGGGACAGGCCTCAATGAGCAGTTCTTC
many TRBD2 TRBJ2-5 TRBV11-2 CASSPRHSGAETQYF TGTGCCAGCAGCCCCCGACATAGCGGGGCGGAGACCCAGTACTTC
- TRBD2 TRBJ2-2 TRBV11-2 CASSSSGGPAGELFF TGTGCCAGCAGCTCCAGCGGGGGCCCTGCCGGGGAGCTGTTTTTT
many - TRBJ2-3 TRBV5-1 CASSLDGTRTDTQYF TGCGCCAGCAGCTTGGATGGGACGCGTACAGATACGCAGTATTTT
- - TRBJ2-5 TRBV5-1 CASSPGTARETQYF TGCGCCAGCAGCCCAGGGACTGCCCGAGAGACCCAGTACTTC
many - TRBJ1-6 TRBV4-3 CASSQGGAIRSPLHF TGCGCCAGCAGCCAAGGGGGAGCAATAAGGTCACCCCTCCACTTT
few TRBD1 TRBJ2-7 TRBV5-6 CASSPTGGPAYEQYF TGTGCCAGCAGCCCAACAGGGGGTCCCGCCTACGAGCAGTACTTC
once - TRBJ2-3 TRBV7-2 CASSTAYRVADTQYF TGTGCCAGCAGCACCGCCTACAGGGTCGCAGATACGCAGTATTTT
- - TRBJ1-4 TRBV11-3 CASSPRQATNERLFF TGTGCCAGCAGCCCGCGACAGGCTACAAATGAAAGACTGTTTTTT
few - TRBJ1-3 TRBV7-2 CASSLVEGLSGNTIYF TGTGCCAGCAGCTTAGTTGAGGGGCTCTCTGGAAACACCATATATTTT
many - TRBJ1-2 TRBV27 CASSLHGTYGYTF TGTGCCAGCAGTTTACATGGGACTTATGGCTACACCTTC
many - TRBJ2-3 TRBV6-1 CASSEGTVSTDTQYF TGTGCCAGCAGTGAAGGGACAGTAAGCACAGATACGCAGTATTTT
many - TRBJ2-1 TRBV7-9 CASSSPGLPMEQFF TGTGCCAGCAGTTCACCGGGACTTCCTATGGAGCAGTTCTTC
many - TRBJ1-2 TRBV12-3/TRBV12-4 CASSSGDKGQGGYTF TGTGCCAGCAGTTCGGGGGACAAGGGGCAAGGTGGCTACACCTTC
once - TRBJ1-1 TRBV7-8 CTSSNGRGSAEAFF TGTACCAGCAGCAACGGACGGGGGAGCGCTGAAGCTTTCTTT
- - TRBJ2-3 TRBV12-3/TRBV12-4 CASRVREDTQYF TGTGCCAGCAGAGTGAGAGAAGATACGCAGTATTTT
many - TRBJ1-2 TRBV6-2/TRBV6-3 CASSLTDRILVYGYTF TGTGCCAGCAGTCTCACCGACAGGATCCTAGTCTATGGCTACACCTTC
- - TRBJ1-5 TRBV9 CAGNNAGVQQPQHF TGTGCCGGCAATAATGCAGGGGTTCAACAGCCCCAGCATTTT
- - TRBJ1-1 TRBV7-9 CASSAPRTEAFF TGTGCCAGCAGCGCCCCCAGGACTGAAGCTTTCTTT
- - TRBJ2-2 TRBV5-1 CASSYAQGKTGELFF TGCGCCAGCAGCTATGCCCAGGGTAAAACCGGGGAGCTGTTTTTT
few - TRBJ2-1 TRBV12-3/TRBV12-4 CASSLTNKQFF TGTGCCAGCAGTTTAACTAATAAGCAGTTCTTC
- TRBD2 TRBJ2-1 TRBV7-9 CASRLAGGQNEQFF TGTGCCAGCAGGTTAGCGGGGGGGCAAAATGAGCAGTTCTTC
many - TRBJ2-1 TRBV15 CATSRVGNEQFF TGTGCCACCAGCAGAGTTGGAAATGAGCAGTTCTTC
- - TRBJ1-5 TRBV5-5 CASSSGPVSNQPQHF TGTGCCAGCAGCTCGGGACCGGTTAGCAATCAGCCCCAGCATTTT
- - TRBJ1-1 TRBV30 CAWTLGPNTEAFF TGTGCCTGGACGCTGGGGCCAAACACTGAAGCTTTCTTT
- - TRBJ2-3 TRBV20-1 CSAGPMSGADTQYF TGCAGTGCTGGCCCCATGAGCGGTGCAGATACGCAGTATTTT
- TRBD1 TRBJ1-2 TRBV9 CASSKGTGWLDGYTF TGTGCCAGCAGTAAAGGGACAGGGTGGTTGGATGGCTACACCTTC